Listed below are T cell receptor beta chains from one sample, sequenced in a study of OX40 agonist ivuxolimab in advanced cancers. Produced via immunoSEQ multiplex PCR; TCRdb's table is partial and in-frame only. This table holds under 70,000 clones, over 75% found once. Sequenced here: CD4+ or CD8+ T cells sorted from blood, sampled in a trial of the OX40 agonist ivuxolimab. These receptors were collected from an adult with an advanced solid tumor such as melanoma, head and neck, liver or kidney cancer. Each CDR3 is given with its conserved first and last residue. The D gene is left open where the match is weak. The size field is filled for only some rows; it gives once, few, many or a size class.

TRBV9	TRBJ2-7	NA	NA	TGTGCCAGCAGCGTAGAAGGGTTATCGGACGAGCAGTACTTC	CASSVEGLSDEQYF
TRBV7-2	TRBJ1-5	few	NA	TGTGCCAGCAGCTTAGCTCATGCTCAGCCCCAGCATTTT	CASSLAHAQPQHF
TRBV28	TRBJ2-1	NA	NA	TGTGCCAGCAGTTTTTTAACGCTTTATTCTTACAATGAGCAGTTCTTC	CASSFLTLYSYNEQFF
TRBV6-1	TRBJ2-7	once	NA	TGTGCCAGCAGTGAAGGCTCCGGCCAGTCCTACGAGCAGTACTTC	CASSEGSGQSYEQYF
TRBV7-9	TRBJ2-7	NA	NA	TGTGCCAGCAGCAGAGGGGACACCCCATCCTACGAGCAGTACTTC	CASSRGDTPSYEQYF
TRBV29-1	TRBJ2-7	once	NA	TGCAGCGTTGAAGATGGTCTTAGTGAGGGGCGCGAGCAGTACTTC	CSVEDGLSEGREQYF
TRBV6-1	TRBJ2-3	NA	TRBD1	TGTGCCAGCAGTGATTGGCAGGGGGCCACAGATACGCAGTATTTT	CASSDWQGATDTQYF
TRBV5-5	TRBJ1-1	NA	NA	TGTGCCAGCAGTTCGAACACTGAAGCTTTCTTT	CASSSNTEAFF
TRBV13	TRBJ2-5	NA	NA	TGTGCCAGCAGCTTAGTCCCAGAGACCCAGTACTTC	CASSLVPETQYF
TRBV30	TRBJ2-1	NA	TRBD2	TGTGCCTGGAGTGAGGTAGCGGGTAGAGGTCGGGATGAGCAGTTCTTC	CAWSEVAGRGRDEQFF
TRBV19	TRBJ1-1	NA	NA	TGTGCCAGTAGTATTAGCGGGAACACTGAAGCTTTCTTT	CASSISGNTEAFF
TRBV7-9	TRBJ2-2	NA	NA	TGTGCCAGCAGCTTCTTGGACCCCGGAACCGGGGAGCTGTTTTTT	CASSFLDPGTGELFF
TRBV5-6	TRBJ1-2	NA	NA	TGTGCCGGGGGGCAAGGCGGGCTGGGCTACACCTTC	CAGGQGGLGYTF
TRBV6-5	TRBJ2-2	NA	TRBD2	TGTGCCAGCAGGACCGGGACTACGAACACCGGGGAGCTGTTTTTT	CASRTGTTNTGELFF
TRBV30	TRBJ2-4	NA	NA	TGTGCCTGGAGTGTAGGTGCGGGAAAAAACATTCAGTACTTC	CAWSVGAGKNIQYF
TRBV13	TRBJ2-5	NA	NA	TGTGCCAGCAGCTTAGTGCAGGCAAAGTACCAAGAGACCCAGTACTTC	CASSLVQAKYQETQYF
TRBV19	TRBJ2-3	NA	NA	TGTGCCAGTAGTGGGGGCGGCTACAGCACAGATACGCAGTATTTT	CASSGGGYSTDTQYF
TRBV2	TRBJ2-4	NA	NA	TGTGCCAGCAGTGATGTAGAGTGGGCAGCCAAAAACATTCAGTACTTC	CASSDVEWAAKNIQYF
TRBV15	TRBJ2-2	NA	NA	TGTGCCACCAGCAGCCCCATCGCAATCGGGGAGCTGTTTTTT	CATSSPIAIGELFF
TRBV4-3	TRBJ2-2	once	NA	TGCGCCAGCAGCCAGTTACCAGCGGGCTCCACCGGGGAGCTGTTTTTT	CASSQLPAGSTGELFF
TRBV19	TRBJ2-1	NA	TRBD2	TGTGCCAGCCGCCTACTAGCGGGTGTGTACAATGAGCAGTTCTTC	CASRLLAGVYNEQFF
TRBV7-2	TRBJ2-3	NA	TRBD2	TGTGCCAGCAGCTTAGCTAGCGGGAGCACAGATACGCAGTATTTT	CASSLASGSTDTQYF
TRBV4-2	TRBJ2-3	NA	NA	TGTGCCAGCAGCCAAGATCCTGTTCAGACTCGGACAGATACGCAGTATTTT	CASSQDPVQTRTDTQYF
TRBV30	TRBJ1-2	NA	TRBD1	TGTGCCTGGAGTGTACTTGGACAGGGAATTCACGGCTACACCTTC	CAWSVLGQGIHGYTF
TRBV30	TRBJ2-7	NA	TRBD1	TGTGCCTGGGACTACAGGGGCTACGAGCAGTACTTC	CAWDYRGYEQYF
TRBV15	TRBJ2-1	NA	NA	TGTGCCACCAGCAGAGATATGGGGGGAAGTTTAAATGAGCAGTTCTTC	CATSRDMGGSLNEQFF
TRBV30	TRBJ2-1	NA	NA	TGTGCCTGGGGAGGAGGGACTCAATACAATGAGCAGTTCTTC	CAWGGGTQYNEQFF
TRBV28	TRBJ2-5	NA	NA	TGTGCCAGCAGTCCTGGGACGTCCGGGCCCTACCAAGAGACCCAGTACTTC	CASSPGTSGPYQETQYF
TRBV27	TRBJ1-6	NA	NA	TGTGCCAGCAGTTTTTCCGGGAGGGAATCACCCCTCCACTTT	CASSFSGRESPLHF
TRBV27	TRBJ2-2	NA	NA	TGTGCCAGCCAACGGGGACGGAACACCGGGGAGCTGTTTTTT	CASQRGRNTGELFF
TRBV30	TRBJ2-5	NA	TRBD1	TGTGCCTGGGAGACAGGGGGAGAGACCCAGTACTTC	CAWETGGETQYF
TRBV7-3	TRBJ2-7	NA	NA	TGTGCCAGCAGCCCTCTGGGACACGGGTACGAGCAGTACTTC	CASSPLGHGYEQYF
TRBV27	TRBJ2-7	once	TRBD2	TGTGCCAGCAGTTTTGGTAGCGGGGGGCCGAGCTCCTACGAGCAGTACTTC	CASSFGSGGPSSYEQYF
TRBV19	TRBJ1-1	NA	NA	TGTGCCAGTAGTTGGAAGGGCGACACTGAAGCTTTCTTT	CASSWKGDTEAFF
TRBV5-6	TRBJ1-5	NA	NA	TGTGCCAGCAGCTTGGCTGGACCTAATCAGCCCCAGCATTTT	CASSLAGPNQPQHF
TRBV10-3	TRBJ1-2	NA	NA	TGTGCCATCAGTGCCAGGGAGAACTATGGCTACACCTTC	CAISARENYGYTF
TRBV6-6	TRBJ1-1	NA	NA	TGTGCCAGCAGTTACTCTGGAGGGTTCGGCACTGAAGCTTTCTTT	CASSYSGGFGTEAFF
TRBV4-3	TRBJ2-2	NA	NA	TGCGCCAGCAGCCAAGATAGGGTTTGGGGATCCGGGGAGCTGTTTTTT	CASSQDRVWGSGELFF
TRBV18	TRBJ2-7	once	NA	TGTGCCAGCTCGGCCAAGGACAGTTTTCCCTACGAGCAGTACTTC	CASSAKDSFPYEQYF
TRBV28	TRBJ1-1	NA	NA	TGTGCCAGCAGTTTTTGGGGGGCGCCAGACACTGAAGCTTTCTTT	CASSFWGAPDTEAFF
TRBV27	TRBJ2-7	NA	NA	TGTGCCAGCAGTTTAAATTACTACGAGCAGTACTTC	CASSLNYYEQYF
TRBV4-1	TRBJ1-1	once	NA	TGCGCCAGCAGCCAGGCGACGAACACTGAAGCTTTCTTT	CASSQATNTEAFF
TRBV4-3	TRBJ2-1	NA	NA	TGCGCCAGCAGCCAAGATATAGGGTACGGCTCCTACAATGAGCAGTTCTTC	CASSQDIGYGSYNEQFF